This T cell receptor beta chain was sequenced during a study of T cell repertoires in cytomegalovirus infection. This clonotype appeared a few times. Germline CDR1 MNHNY, CDR2 SVGAGI (reference sequence). Trimming stripped 2 bases from V and 5 bases from J, with 7 bases between. The CDR3 loop spans 13 amino acids. TCRdb itself ran the reads through MiXCR, one entry per CDR3 protein. The sample has about 740,000 distinct CDR3 sequences, 35% to 45% seen once. The sequencing input was PBMCs. This sequence was found in a human donor in good health (CMV status not recorded). Some clones in this sample may be carry-over from other donors' samples. The chain carries TRBV6-6 and TRBJ2-1; D is unclear. CDR3 bases: TGTGCCAGCAGTTACGCGCCTAACAATGAGCAGTTCTTC. Its translation is CASSYAPNNEQFF.